Below, one TCR beta chain is given with its context. The sample belongs to a study of cytomegalovirus exposure and HLA in healthy donors. PCR employed 60 Vbeta and 13 Jbeta primers. The repertoire was sequenced with immunoSEQ multiplex PCR; TCRdb's copy has only in-frame clones and lacks some. The profile shows approximately 120,000 clones, 17% of them singletons. In germline, CDR1 is LGHNA, CDR2 YSLEER. The CDR3 is 16 residues long. The V end lost 1 base, the J end lost 3 bases, and 15 bases lay between the germline ends. This sequence was found in a female donor in good health and CMV-seropositive. Sequencing was performed on PBMCs. This chain links TRBV4-3 with TRBJ1-2, with a weak D call TRBD1 (5 bases). CDR3 in amino acids: CASSQAGSGSDYGYTF. CDR3 nucleotides: TGCGCCAGCAGCCAAGCAGGGTCAGGGTCCGACTATGGCTACACCTTC.